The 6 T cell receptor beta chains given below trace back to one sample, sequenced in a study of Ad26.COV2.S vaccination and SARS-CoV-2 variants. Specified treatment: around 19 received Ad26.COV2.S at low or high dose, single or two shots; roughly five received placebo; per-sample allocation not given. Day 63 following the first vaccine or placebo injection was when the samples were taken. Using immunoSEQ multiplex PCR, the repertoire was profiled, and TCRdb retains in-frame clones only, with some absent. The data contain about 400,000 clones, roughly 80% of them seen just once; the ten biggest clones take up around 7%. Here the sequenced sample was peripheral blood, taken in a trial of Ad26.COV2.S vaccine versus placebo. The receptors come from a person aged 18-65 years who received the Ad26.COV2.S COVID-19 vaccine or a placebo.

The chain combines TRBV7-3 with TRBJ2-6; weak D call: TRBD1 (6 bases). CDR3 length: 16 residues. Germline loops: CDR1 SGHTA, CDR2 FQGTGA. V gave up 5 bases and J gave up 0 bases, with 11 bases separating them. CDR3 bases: TGTGCCAGCAGCCAGGGGCCAGGCTCTGGGGCCAACGTCCTGACTTTC. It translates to CASSQGPGSGANVLTF.

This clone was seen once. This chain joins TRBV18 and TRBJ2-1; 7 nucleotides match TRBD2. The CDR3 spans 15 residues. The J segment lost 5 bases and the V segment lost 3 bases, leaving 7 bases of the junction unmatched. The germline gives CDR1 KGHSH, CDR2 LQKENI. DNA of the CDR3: TGTGCCAGCTCACCGAAGCAGGGAGGGCACAATGAGCAGTTCTTC. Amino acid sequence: CASSPKQGGHNEQFF.

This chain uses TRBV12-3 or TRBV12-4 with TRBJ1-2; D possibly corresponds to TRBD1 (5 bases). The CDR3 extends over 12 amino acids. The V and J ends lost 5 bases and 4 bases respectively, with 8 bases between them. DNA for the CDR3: TGTGCCAGCAGTAAGACAGCCTATGGCTACACCTTC. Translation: CASSKTAYGYTF.

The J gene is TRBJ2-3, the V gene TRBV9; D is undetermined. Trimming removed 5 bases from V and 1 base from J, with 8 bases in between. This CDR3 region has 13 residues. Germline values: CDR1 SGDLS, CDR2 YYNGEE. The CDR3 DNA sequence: TGTGCCAGCAGTAATTTCGGCACAGATACGCAGTATTTT. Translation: CASSNFGTDTQYF.

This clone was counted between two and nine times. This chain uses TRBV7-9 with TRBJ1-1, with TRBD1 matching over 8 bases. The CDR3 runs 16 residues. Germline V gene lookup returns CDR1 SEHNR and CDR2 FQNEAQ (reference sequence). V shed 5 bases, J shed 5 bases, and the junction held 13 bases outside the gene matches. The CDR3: CASSLGRYRGVTEAFF. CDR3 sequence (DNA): TGTGCCAGCAGCCTAGGGCGTTACAGGGGGGTGACTGAAGCTTTCTTT. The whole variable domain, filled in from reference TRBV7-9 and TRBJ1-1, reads DTGVSQNPRHKITKRGQNVTFRCDPISEHNRLYWYRQTLGQGPEFLTYFQNEAQLEKSRLLSDRFSAERPKGSFSTLEIQRTEQGDSAMYLCASSLGRYRGVTEAFFGQGTRLTVV.

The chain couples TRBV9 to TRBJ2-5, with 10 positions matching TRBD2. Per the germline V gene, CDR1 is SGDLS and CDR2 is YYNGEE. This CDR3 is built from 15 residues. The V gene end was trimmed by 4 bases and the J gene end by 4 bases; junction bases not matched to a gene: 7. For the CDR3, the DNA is TGTGCCAGCAGCCTCCAAGCGGGGGGGATAGAGACCCAGTACTTC. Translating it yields CASSLQAGGIETQYF.